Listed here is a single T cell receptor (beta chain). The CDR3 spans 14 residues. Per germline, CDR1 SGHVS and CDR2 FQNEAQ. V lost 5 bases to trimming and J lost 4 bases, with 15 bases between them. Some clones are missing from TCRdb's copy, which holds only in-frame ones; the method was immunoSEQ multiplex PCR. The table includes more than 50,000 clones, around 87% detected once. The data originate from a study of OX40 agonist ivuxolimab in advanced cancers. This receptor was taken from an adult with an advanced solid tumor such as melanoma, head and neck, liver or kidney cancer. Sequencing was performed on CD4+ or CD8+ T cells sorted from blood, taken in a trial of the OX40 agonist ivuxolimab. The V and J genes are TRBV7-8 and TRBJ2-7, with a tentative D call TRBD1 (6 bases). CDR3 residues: CASSLRDMIYEQYV. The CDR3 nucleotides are TGTGCCAGCAGCCTCCGGGACATGATTTACGAGCAGTACGTC.